The source of this T cell receptor beta chain is a study of cytomegalovirus exposure and HLA in healthy donors. Study findings and constraints: When presence/absence was analysed, sequencing depth was taken to be roughly uniform across donors. Prior analysis indicated that the majority of TCR beta V segments exhibited productivity approximately 87% or approximately 30% of the time.

To note about this clone: What it recognizes is unknown.

The CDR3 extends over 11 amino acids. V lost 2 bases to trimming and J lost 6 bases, with 8 bases between them. Germline CDR1 GTSNPN, CDR2 SVGIG (reference sequence). It was with 60 Vbeta and 13 Jbeta primers that the PCR ran. Produced via immunoSEQ multiplex PCR; TCRdb's table is partial and in-frame only. Found here are 280,000 or so clones, about 90% of them singletons; the top ten hold approximately 2.2%. Input material: PBMCs. The chain couples TRBV30 to TRBJ2-7, with D possibly being TRBD2 (6 bases). This receptor was taken from a woman younger than 30 in good health and CMV-seronegative. CDR3 sequence (DNA): TGTGCCTGGAGTTCCGGGGGCGAGCAGTACTTC. This translates into CAWSSGGEQYF.